Below are 6 T cell receptor beta chains sequenced from a single sample in a study of response to subunit inactivated influenza vaccine. TCRdb processed the RT-PCR reads anew with MiXCR; each CDR3 protein has one entry. The sample records approximately 230,000 distinct CDR3 sequences, 9.5% to 15% being singletons. The sample consisted of non-naive T cells sorted from PBMCs, taken 14 to 15 days before vaccination. The receptor set was obtained from a man in his fifties who received an inactivated influenza vaccine.

The V and J genes are TRBV20-1 and TRBJ2-5, with 12 bases fitting TRBD2. The germline V gene has CDR1 DFQATT and CDR2 SNEGSKA (reference sequence). V lost 0 bases and J lost 4; bases outside the gene matches: 15. The CDR3 spans 19 residues. The CDR3 nucleotides are TGCAGTGCTAGAGATCCTAGCGGGGGGGCCAGGGATGGGATAGAGACCCAGTACTTC. This translates into CSARDPSGGARDGIETQYF.

This clonotype was found a few times. One end of the junction does not line up with germline, which may come from a read error. V and J are TRBV15 and TRBJ2-3; 9 bases match TRBD2. CDR1 and CDR2 from the germline V gene are LNHNV and YYDKDF (reference sequence). This CDR3 has 13 amino acids. The CDR3 DNA reads as TGTGCCACCAGCAGAGTTCGGGGCGGGGGGGCGAATTTT. Protein product: CATSRVRGGGANF.

This clonotype came up a few times. The DNA of the CDR3 is TGCGCCAGCAGCCAAGACCCACCTGGTTCCATCTACGAGCAGTACTTC. Protein product: CASSQDPPGSIYEQYF. The chain joins TRBV4-1 to TRBJ2-7; no clear D gene. The ends were cut back, 0 bases at V and 3 bases at J, with 15 bases in the middle. Germline lookup yields CDR1 MGHRA and CDR2 YSYEKL. CDR3 length: 16 residues.

The J gene is TRBJ1-2, the V gene TRBV5-1; D perhaps matches TRBD1 (6 bases). The CDR3 spans 17 residues. The germline gives CDR1 SGHRS, CDR2 YFSETQ. V was pared by 6 bases and J by 4 bases, with 25 bases between. In nucleotides, the CDR3 is TGCGCCAGCACCCAAGGGGGGGGCCCGTTTGGGGGCTATGGCTACACCTTC. It codes for CASTQGGGPFGGYGYTF.

The genes are TRBV7-8 and TRBJ2-7, with TRBD2 matching over 12 bases. The ends lost 1 base at V and 6 bases at J; junction bases unmatched: 4. Germline CDR1 reads SGHVS; CDR2 reads FQNEAQ. The CDR3 loop spans 15 amino acids. The CDR3 protein is CASSLELAGGVEQYF. The CDR3, as DNA: TGTGCCAGCAGCTTAGAACTAGCGGGAGGTGTCGAGCAGTACTTC.

The V gene is TRBV15, the J gene TRBJ2-7; D possibly matches TRBD1 or TRBD2 (5 bases each). The germline V gene has CDR1 LNHNV and CDR2 YYDKDF (reference sequence). V lost 0 bases and J 6 bases, leaving 12 bases between the germline ends. The CDR3 spans 14 residues. CDR3 loop: CATSRDRGVGEQYF. The DNA of the CDR3 is TGTGCCACCAGCAGAGATCGAGGGGTGGGCGAGCAGTACTTC.